This TCR beta chain originates from a study of vaccination and CD4 T cells after COVID-19 (dated 2022 in TCRdb). Looking at the study overall: Six males and four females were included in the convalescent cohort, with two Hispanic individuals, seven Caucasians, two Asians and one multiracial person represented. In control cultures, a CEFX viral epitope pool was used as positive control, an HIV-1 Nef peptide pool was used as negative control, or no peptide was added. In around 9 COVID-19 convalescent patients and a handful of infection-naive healthy vaccine recipients, researchers compared the spike-specific CD4+ TCR repertoire from before mRNA vaccination with the repertoire from after. The time from the second vaccine dose to post-vaccine blood sampling had a median of roughly 77 days and ranged from about 14 to 250 days. Culture stimuli were overlapping spike peptide pools from SARS-CoV-2 and from the common cold coronaviruses HCoV-NL63, HCoV-OC43 and HCoV-229E. Post-COVID blood samples were collected from convalescent patients a median of around 100 days after diagnosis, with a range of about 30 to 161 days. Participants received two doses of either the Pfizer-BioNTech BNT162b2 vaccine (n=8) or the Moderna mRNA-1273 vaccine (n=2). Findings and caveats that apply to the study as a whole: Only a relatively small number of convalescent patients were included in the study, and early timepoints following natural infection were not analyzed. Of the vaccine-specific clones found in convalescent patients, nearly all (304 of 307) were mono-reactive for SARS-CoV-2 spike instead of being cross-reactive with common cold coronaviruses. In convalescent patients, a median approximately 86% of post-vaccine SARS-CoV-2-reactive clones were detected only after vaccination, suggesting vaccine-specific priming. The median number of SARS-CoV-2-reactive clonotypes rose from fewer than 25 after infection to roughly 40 after vaccination, but the change was not significant.

On this clonotype: Its antigen target is currently unknown. Qualities for individual bases were not recorded, and no much larger clone is one base off.

Libraries were prepared through PCR. DNA from cultured CD4+ T cells was subjected to TCR sequencing with the Oncomine TCR Beta short-read assay at the Johns Hopkins FTIC core. The QIAamp micro DNA kit was used to extract genomic DNA from the cultured CD4+ T cells. The Oncomine TCR Beta libraries from cultured CD4+ T cells were pooled using unique dual indexes and then sequenced on an Illumina iSeq 100. Per the authors' processing: Non-productive sequences were removed, and CDR3s not starting with C, not ending with F or W, or shorter than 7 amino acids were discarded. Antigen-specific clonotypes were identified with the MANAFEST web application by comparing peptide-stimulated wells with reference and other culture wells. To be called positive, a clone needed an FDR below 0.05, an odds ratio above 5, and a productive frequency above 0.1% in at least two of three replicate wells. Cross-reactive clonotypes were defined as significantly expanded in both SARS-CoV-2 spike wells and at least one common cold coronavirus spike condition. CDR3 homology was assessed with Levenshtein distances (stringdist) and unrooted phylogenetic trees (ape) in R version 3.6.1. TCRdb cleaned the public reads at Q25 with fastp, built clones with MiXCR and kept in-frame beta chains. Rows matching on CDR3 protein sequence are summarized as one entry with the most common DNA and genes. TCRdb's processing, not the authors', yielded these V and J calls. Present in this sample are over 10,000 distinct CDR3 sequences, roughly 26% of which were seen just once. The top ten hold 25% to 35% of the sample.

The junction shows trimming of 5 bases on V and 0 bases on J, and the gene matches do not reach 4 bases of it. For CDR1 and CDR2, the germline V gene (reference sequence) lists LNHDA and SQIVND. There are 15 amino acids in the CDR3, from cysteine to phenylalanine inclusive. The retained sequence is limited to the CDR3, 45 bases, with the frame set at the first base. Reading the label with the study, this specimen's treatment or condition is: approximately nine-day PBMC culture with coronavirus spike peptide pools or control peptides (ViraFEST assay). The ViraFEST assay was used in the study, in which antigen-specific T cells were expanded with peptide pools and expanded clonotypes were subsequently identified by TCR sequencing. The absence of prior SARS-CoV-2 infection in healthy vaccine recipients was confirmed by negative nucleocapsid antibody tests before and after vaccination. Each well held 2.2 million or so PBMCs cultured in IMDM containing approximately 5.3% human AB serum and approximately 9.8 IU/ml IL-2, with 10 ug/ml peptide pools added. On days 3 and 7, half of the culture medium was replaced with fresh IL-2-containing medium. After 10 days of culture, CD4+ T cells were isolated by negative selection using the EasySep CD4+ T cell isolation kit. Ficoll-Paque Plus gradient centrifugation was used to isolate PBMCs from whole blood, and the isolated PBMCs were then either used fresh or cryopreserved at -140C. Each culture condition was generally run in triplicate wells.

The rearrangement joined TRBV19 to TRBJ2-4, with TRBD2 identical over 7 junction bases. This clonotype originated in a human donor who received a COVID-19 vaccine. This material consisted of CD4+ T cells from blood, cultured in vitro, taken before SARS-CoV-2 vaccination. CDR3 loop: CASSRGDLAKNIQYF. At the DNA level, the sequence is TGTGCCAGTAGTCGGGGGGACCTAGCCAAAAACATTCAGTACTTC.